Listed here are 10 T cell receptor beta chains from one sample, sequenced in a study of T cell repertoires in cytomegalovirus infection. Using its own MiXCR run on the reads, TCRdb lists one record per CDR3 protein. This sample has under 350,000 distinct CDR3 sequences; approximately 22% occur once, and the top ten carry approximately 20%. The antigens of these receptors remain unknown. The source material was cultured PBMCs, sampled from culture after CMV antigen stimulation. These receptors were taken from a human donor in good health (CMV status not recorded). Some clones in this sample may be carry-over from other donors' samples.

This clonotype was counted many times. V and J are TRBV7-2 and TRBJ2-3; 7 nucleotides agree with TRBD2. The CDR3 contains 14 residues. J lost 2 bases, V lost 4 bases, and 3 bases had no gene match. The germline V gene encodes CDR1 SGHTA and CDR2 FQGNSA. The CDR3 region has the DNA TGTGCCAGCAGCTGGGGGGGTACCACAGATACGCAGTATTTT. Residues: CASSWGGTTDTQYF.

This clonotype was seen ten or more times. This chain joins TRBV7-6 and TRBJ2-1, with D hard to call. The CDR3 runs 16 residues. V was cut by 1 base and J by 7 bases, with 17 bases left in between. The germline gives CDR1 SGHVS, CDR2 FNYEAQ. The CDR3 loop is CASSLVAGAPGNEQFF. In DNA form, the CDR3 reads TGTGCCAGCAGCTTAGTGGCTGGCGCCCCCGGAAATGAGCAGTTCTTC.

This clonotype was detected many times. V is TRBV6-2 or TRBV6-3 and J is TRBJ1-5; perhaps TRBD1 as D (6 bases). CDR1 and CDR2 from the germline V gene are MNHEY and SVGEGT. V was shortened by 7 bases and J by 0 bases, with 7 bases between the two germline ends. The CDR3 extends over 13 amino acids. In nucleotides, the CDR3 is TGTGCCAGCACCAGGGGTAGCAATCAGCCCCAGCATTTT. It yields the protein CASTRGSNQPQHF.

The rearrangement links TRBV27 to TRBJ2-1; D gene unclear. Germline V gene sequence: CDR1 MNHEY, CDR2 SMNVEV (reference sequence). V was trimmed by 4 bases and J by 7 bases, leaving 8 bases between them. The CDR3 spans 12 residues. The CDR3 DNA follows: TGTGCCAGCAGTTACAGTGGGAATGAGCAGTTCTTC. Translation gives CASSYSGNEQFF.

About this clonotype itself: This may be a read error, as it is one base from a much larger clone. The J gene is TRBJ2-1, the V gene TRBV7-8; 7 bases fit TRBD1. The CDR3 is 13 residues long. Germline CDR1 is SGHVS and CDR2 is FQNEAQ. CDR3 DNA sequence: TGTGCCAGCAGCTCGGATGTTGTGACAGGGAAGTGCTTC. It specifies CASSSDVVTGKCF.

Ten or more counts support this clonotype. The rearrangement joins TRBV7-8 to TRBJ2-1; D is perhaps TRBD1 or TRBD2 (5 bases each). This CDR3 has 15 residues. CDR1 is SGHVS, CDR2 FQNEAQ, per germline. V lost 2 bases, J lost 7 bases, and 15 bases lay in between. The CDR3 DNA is TGTGCCAGCAGCTTACCCGTGACGGGGCGGAATGAGCAGTTCTTC. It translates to CASSLPVTGRNEQFF.

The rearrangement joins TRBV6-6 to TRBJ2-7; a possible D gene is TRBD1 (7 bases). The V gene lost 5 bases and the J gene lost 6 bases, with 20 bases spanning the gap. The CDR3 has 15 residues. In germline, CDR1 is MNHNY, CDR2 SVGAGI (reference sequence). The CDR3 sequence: CASSPEVRGVGEQYF. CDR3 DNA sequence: TGTGCCAGCAGTCCTGAGGTCAGGGGGGTCGGCGAGCAGTACTTC.

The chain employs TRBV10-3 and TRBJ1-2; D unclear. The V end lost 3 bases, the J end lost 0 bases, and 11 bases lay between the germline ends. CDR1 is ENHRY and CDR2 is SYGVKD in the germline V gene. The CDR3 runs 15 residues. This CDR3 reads CAISDPRGANYGYTF. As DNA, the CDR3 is TGTGCCATCAGTGACCCGAGAGGAGCTAACTATGGCTACACCTTC.

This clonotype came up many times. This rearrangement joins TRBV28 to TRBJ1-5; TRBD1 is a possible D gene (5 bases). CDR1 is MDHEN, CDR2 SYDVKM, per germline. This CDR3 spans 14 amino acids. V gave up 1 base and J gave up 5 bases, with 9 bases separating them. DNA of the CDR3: TGTGCCAGCAGTTTATTGATGGGGGATCAGCCCCAGCATTTT. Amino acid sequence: CASSLLMGDQPQHF.

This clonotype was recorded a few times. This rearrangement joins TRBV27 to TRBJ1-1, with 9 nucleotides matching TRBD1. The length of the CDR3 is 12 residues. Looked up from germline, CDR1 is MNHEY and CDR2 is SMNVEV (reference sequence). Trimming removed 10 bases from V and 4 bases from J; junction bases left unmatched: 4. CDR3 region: CATKTGGTEAFF. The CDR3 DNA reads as TGTGCCACCAAGACAGGGGGCACTGAAGCTTTCTTT.